This T cell receptor beta chain was identified during a study of blood T cell repertoires in COVID-19. The data were produced by immunoSEQ multiplex PCR, yet TCRdb's version contains in-frame clones alone and is incomplete. The data contain around 98,000 clones, about 90% of them singletons. The CDR3 is made up of 13 amino acids. Per the germline V gene, CDR1 is MDHEN and CDR2 is SYDVKM. Deletions cut 6 bases from V and 6 bases from J, with 14 bases between. The material sequenced was peripheral blood. The chain combines TRBV28 with TRBJ1-1; the D is unclear. This TCR was sampled from a man aged 65-85 years with acute or convalescent COVID-19. The CDR3 DNA follows: TGTGCCAGCAGGTACTTAACTAAACCTGAAGCTTTCTTT. Its translation is CASRYLTKPEAFF.